The clone carrying this T cell receptor (beta chain) was recorded once. This sample stems from a study of blood T cell repertoires in COVID-19. Participant age was 18 to 89 years, and participants resided in about 25 US areas. The repertoire was sequenced with immunoSEQ multiplex PCR; TCRdb's copy has only in-frame clones and lacks some. The table includes 350,000 to 400,000 clones, 88% detected once. The V and J ends lost 3 bases and 3 bases, in that order; junction bases with no gene match: 7. Germline CDR1 reads SGHAT; CDR2 reads FQNNGV. CDR3 length: 16 amino acids. The clonotype comes from a woman in her twenties or thirties with acute COVID-19. The sequenced sample consisted of PBMCs or T cells enriched from blood (not recorded which). V is TRBV11-2 and J is TRBJ2-3, with 9 bases matching TRBD1. The CDR3 sequence: CASSFPGQGGTDTQYF. The CDR3 coding sequence is TGTGCCAGCAGCTTTCCGGGACAGGGAGGTACAGATACGCAGTATTTT.